A single sample gave rise to the 8 T cell receptor beta chains below, sequenced in a study of control samples from healthy donors and cancer patients. Profiling relied on immunoSEQ multiplex PCR, and the TCRdb table lists in-frame clones only, not all of them. In the table there are over 80,000 clones, around four fifths of which are singletons. The specimen was blood. The receptors stem from a man aged 30-40 years in good health.

The chain carries TRBV6-5 and TRBJ1-5; TRBD1 is a possible D gene (6 bases). Deletions cut 5 bases from V and 4 bases from J, with 12 bases between. The CDR3 sequence is 14 residues long. CDR1 and CDR2 from the germline V gene are MNHEY and SVGAGI. The CDR3 DNA is TGTGCCAGCAGTAGCAGGACAGCTAATCAGCCCCAGCATTTT. Translating gives CASSSRTANQPQHF.

The genes are TRBV7-2 and TRBJ1-1; D unclear. The CDR3 consists of 14 residues. The germline CDR1 and CDR2 sequences are SGHTA and FQGNSA. V was cut by 1 base and J by 3 bases, with 9 bases left in between. CDR3 sequence (DNA): TGTGCCAGCAGCTTAGAACGGACGGACACTGAAGCTTTCTTT. Translated, it gives CASSLERTDTEAFF.

V gene TRBV14 combines with J gene TRBJ1-2; perhaps TRBD1 as D (6 bases). Germline assignment: CDR1 SGHDN and CDR2 FVKESK. Trimming left V 11 bases short and J 6 bases short, with 28 bases between. The CDR3 is 16 residues long. CDR3 sequence reads: CAGKRRGGGLRHGYTF. As DNA, the CDR3 is TGTGCCGGTAAGCGAAGAGGTGGGGGCTTGAGGCATGGCTACACCTTC.

J is TRBJ1-2 and V is TRBV5-3; D remains ambiguous. TRBV5-3 is an ORF; its function is uncertain. V gave up 1 base and J gave up 2 bases, with 12 bases separating them. The CDR3 sequence is 15 residues long. This chain's CDR3 is CARSLSGPANYGYTF. The CDR3 nucleotides are TGTGCCAGAAGCTTGTCTGGTCCGGCCAACTATGGCTACACCTTC.

The chain joins TRBV5-3 to TRBJ2-5; the D gene is possibly TRBD1 (6 bases). TRBV5-3 is an open reading frame whose function is uncertain. V gave up 1 base and J gave up 5 bases, with 6 bases separating them. The CDR3 runs 12 residues. The CDR3 nucleotides read TGTGCCAGAAGCTTGACAGGGGAGACCCAGTACTTC. Translated, it gives CARSLTGETQYF.

The chain employs TRBV7-7 and TRBJ2-5, with D maybe TRBD1 (6 bases). V gave up 5 bases and J gave up 2 bases, with 15 bases separating them. Germline CDR1 reads SSHAT; CDR2 reads FNYEAQ (reference sequence). The CDR3 covers 15 residues. This CDR3 reads CASSPDGQPQETQYF. CDR3 nucleotide sequence: TGTGCCAGCAGCCCCGACGGACAGCCGCAAGAGACCCAGTACTTC.

This chain uses TRBV25-1 with TRBJ1-4, with D unresolved. This CDR3 contains 14 residues. Germline V gives CDR1 MGHDK, CDR2 SYGVNS. V lost 2 bases, J lost 12 bases, and 16 bases lay in between. The CDR3 region has the DNA TGTGCCAGCAGTGAAGGGCAGCCGAGTGAGGAACTGTTTTTT. It translates to CASSEGQPSEELFF.

The CDR3: CASARDQFSNQPQHF. CDR3 sequence (DNA): TGCGCCAGCGCCAGGGATCAATTTAGCAATCAGCCCCAGCATTTT. V usage is TRBV10-1 and J usage is TRBJ1-5; tentatively, D is TRBD1 (5 bases). The CDR3 is made up of 15 amino acids. Trimming shortened V by 8 bases and J by 0 bases, and 14 bases separated the two germline ends. Germline CDR1 is WNHNN and CDR2 is SYGVQD (reference sequence).